What follows are 27 T cell receptor beta chains derived from one specimen sequenced in a study of Tregs in tolerant kidney transplant recipients. Mixed chimerism was transient after nonmyeloablative marrow transplants from related graft donors. Sequenced by immunoSEQ multiplex PCR; TCRdb stores in-frame clones only, minus some. In total, the table holds 15,000 or so clones. Sequenced material: CD8+ T cells from blood (PBMCs), taken 6 months after the transplant. Source of these receptors: a human patient who received a combined kidney and bone marrow transplant. Some T cells may arise from the graft donor.

About this clone: Read data end 3 residues before the CDR3 end; the end is taken from the germline J gene. This chain uses TRBV7-7 with TRBJ1-1, with a tentative D call TRBD1 (5 bases). CDR3 length equals 13 residues. Germline values: CDR1 SSHAT, CDR2 FNYEAQ (reference sequence). The covered CDR3 bases are TGTGCCAGCAGCTCGACCGCTAATAGGGGA. Translation gives CASSSTANRG. The whole CDR3 is CASSSTANRGAFF.

As to this clone: The CDR3 extends 3 residues past the end of the read, so its final part is completed from the germline J gene. The chain carries TRBV19 and TRBJ1-1; D might be TRBD1 (5 bases). V was trimmed by 7 bases and J by 5 bases, leaving 11 bases between them. Germline CDR1 reads LNHDA; CDR2 reads SQIVND (reference sequence). The CDR3 totals 12 residues. The sequenced part of the CDR3 DNA is TGTGCCAGTATGGGGGGAGGTACTGAA. It yields the protein CASMGGGTE. The whole CDR3 reads CASMGGGTEAFF.

Note on this clone: The CDR3 end falls 3 residues outside the read, so it is completed with the germline J gene. The chain joins TRBV29-1 to TRBJ1-1, with D unclear. The CDR3 has 14 residues. Looked up from germline, CDR1 is SQVTM and CDR2 is ANQGSEA. Trimming pared 6 bases from V and 1 base from J, leaving 15 bases between. The CDR3: CSVALRVSNTEAFF. Incomplete CDR3 DNA: TGCAGCGTCGCGCTCCGGGTTTCGAACACTGAA. Complete variable domain (other parts from reference TRBV29-1 and TRBJ1-1): SAVISQKPSRDICQRGTSLTIQCQVDSQVTMMFWYRQQPGQSLTLIATANQGSEATYESGFVIDKFPISRPNLTFSTLTVSNMSPEDSSIYLCSVALRVSNTEAFFGQGTRLTVV.

Note on this clone: Relative to the germline gene, one junction end is altered; a read error may explain this. The read is 3 residues too short to cover the CDR3 end, so that end is filled in from the germline J gene. V usage is TRBV19 and J usage is TRBJ1-5, with 7 bases aligning to TRBD1. The V gene's germline CDR1 is LNHDA and CDR2 SQIVND (reference sequence). The CDR3 extends over 15 amino acids. The CDR3 DNA, read in part, is TGTGCCAGTAGCTGGGGACAGCTTAGCAAGCAGCCC. Translation gives CASSWGQLSKQP. The CDR3 in its entirety is CASSWGQLSKQPQHF.

Comments on this clone: Read sequence stops 3 residues before the CDR3 end, and the germline J gene provides the missing end. The rearrangement joins TRBV13 to TRBJ2-7, with 11 bases lining up with TRBD2. Trimming cost V 4 bases and J 1 base; bases outside gene matches: 3. The germline CDR1 and CDR2 sequences are PRHDT and FYEKMQ (reference sequence). The CDR3 length is 15 residues. CDR3 region: CASSSTSGGSYEQYF. The CDR3 DNA, read in part, is TGTGCCAGCAGCTCTACTAGCGGGGGTTCCTACGAG.

Comments on this clone: The read terminates 3 residues ahead of where the CDR3 ends, so the germline J gene completes it. The chain uses TRBV6-2 or TRBV6-3 and TRBJ1-1; 8 bases match TRBD1. This CDR3 comprises 14 residues. Germline loops: CDR1 MNHEY, CDR2 SVGEGT. The CDR3 DNA, read in part, is TGTGCCAGCAGTTACTCGGTCCAGGGGGCTGGG. Translated: CASSYSVQGAG. The complete CDR3 sequence is CASSYSVQGAGAFF.

Concerning this clone: The read ends 3 residues early relative to the CDR3; the germline J gene fills the gap. The chain recombines TRBV28 with TRBJ1-2; D might be TRBD1 (5 bases). The V end lost 10 bases, the J end lost 4 bases, and 19 bases lay between the germline ends. CDR3 length equals 14 residues. From germline, CDR1 is MDHEN and CDR2 SYDVKM. The CDR3 spells CATRRGVSLYGYTF. The CDR3 bases that were read are TGTGCCACCAGACGGGGGGTCTCCCTCTATGGC.

Turning to this clone: The CDR3 end is not reached by the read, which stops 3 residues before it; the germline J gene fills it in. J is TRBJ1-1 and V is TRBV7-9, with a possible D match to TRBD1 (6 bases). CDR3 size: 14 residues. Trimming left V 6 bases short and J 0 bases short, with 11 bases between. Germline V lookup: CDR1 SEHNR, CDR2 FQNEAQ (reference sequence). The covered CDR3 bases are TGTGCCAGCAGGAAGGGGGGGATGAACACTGAA. It translates to CASRKGGMNTE. The entire CDR3 protein is CASRKGGMNTEAFF.

Concerning this clone: The CDR3 end is not reached by the read, which stops 3 residues before it; the germline J gene fills it in. The rearrangement links TRBV7-6 to TRBJ2-3, with TRBD1 as a possible D gene (6 bases). CDR1 and CDR2 (germline): SGHVS, FNYEAQ. This CDR3 region has 15 residues. V was clipped by 5 bases and J by 2 bases, with 14 bases between them. The CDR3 reads CASSPVGGVTDTQYF. The part of the CDR3 DNA that was read is TGTGCCAGCAGCCCTGTAGGGGGTGTCACAGATACG.

Worth noting for this clone: The missing CDR3 end, 3 residues past where the read stops, is filled in from the germline J gene. This chain links TRBV6-4 with TRBJ1-5, with TRBD1 as a possible D gene (5 bases). CDR3 length: 16 amino acids. Germline CDR1 reads MRHNA; CDR2 reads SNTAGT. Trimming took off 0 bases at V and 2 bases at J, with 11 bases between the two ends. The CDR3 loop is CASSDSGGKGNQPQHF. The covered CDR3 bases are TGTGCCAGCAGTGACTCCGGGGGAAAAGGCAATCAGCCC.

As to this clone: Read coverage stops 3 residues before the CDR3 terminus; the germline J gene supplies the remainder. The V gene is TRBV11-3, the J gene TRBJ2-1; D may be TRBD2 (6 bases). CDR1 is SGHNT, CDR2 YENEEA, per germline. V was shortened by 1 base and J by 2 bases, with 6 bases between the two germline ends. The CDR3 runs 14 residues. The CDR3 loop is CASSLAGAYNEQFF. The sequenced CDR3 bases are TGTGCCAGCAGCTTAGCGGGGGCCTACAATGAG. Full variable domain (remainder filled in from reference TRBV11-3 and TRBJ2-1): EAGVVQSPRYKIIEKKQPVAFWCNPISGHNTLYWYLQNLGQGPELLIRYENEEAVDDSQLPKDRFSAERLKGVDSTLKIQPAELGDSAVYLCASSLAGAYNEQFFGPGTRLTVL.

In the case of this clone: The read halts 3 residues ahead of the CDR3 end, with the missing end drawn from the germline J gene. This chain joins TRBV7-8 and TRBJ1-2; D gene unclear. Germline values: CDR1 SGHVS, CDR2 FQNEAQ. The CDR3 has 14 residues. CDR3 in amino acids: CASSLKSFLRDYTF. The part of the CDR3 DNA that was read is TGTGCCAGCAGCTTAAAATCCTTTCTTCGCGAC. Complete variable domain (other parts from reference TRBV7-8 and TRBJ1-2): GAGVSQSPRYKVAKRGQDVALRCDPISGHVSLFWYQQALGQGPEFLTYFQNEAQLDKSGLPSDRFFAERPEGSVSTLKIQRTQQEDSAVYLCASSLKSFLRDYTFGSGTRLTVV.

Turning to this clone: The CDR3 end lies 3 residues beyond the end of the read and is filled in from the germline J gene. This chain connects TRBV30 to TRBJ1-6; unclear D gene. Germline values: CDR1 GTSNPN, CDR2 SVGIG (reference sequence). CDR3 length: 10 residues. V was pared by 1 base and J by 11 bases, with 3 bases between. The sequenced CDR3 bases are TGTGCCTGGAGTGGGCCACCC. Translation gives CAWSGPP. The complete CDR3 reads CAWSGPPLHF. The whole variable domain, filled in from reference TRBV30 and TRBJ1-6, reads SQTIHQWPATLVQPVGSPLSLECTVEGTSNPNLYWYRQAAGRGLQLLFYSVGIGQISSEVPQNLSASRPQDRQFILSSKKLLLSDSGFYLCAWSGPPLHFGNGTRLTVT.

In regard to this clone: Sequencing ends 3 residues short of the CDR3 end; the germline J gene provides the rest. The rearrangement uses TRBV29-1 and TRBJ2-7; possibly TRBD1 for D (6 bases). Trimming stripped 2 bases from V and 1 base from J, with 18 bases between. CDR1 SQVTM and CDR2 ANQGSEA come from the germline V gene. The CDR3 loop spans 16 amino acids. CDR3 residues: CSVETEVQGASYEQYF. The sequenced CDR3 bases are TGCAGCGTTGAAACCGAGGTACAGGGCGCGTCCTACGAG.

About this clone: With the read ending 3 residues before the CDR3 end, the germline J gene is used to fill in that end. This chain joins TRBV5-6 and TRBJ2-7, with D possibly TRBD1 on 6 matching bases. With 0 bases removed from V and 0 bases from J, the gap between germline ends came to 10 bases. The CDR3 runs 15 residues. Looked up from germline, CDR1 is SGHDT and CDR2 is YYEEEE. Incomplete CDR3 DNA: TGTGCCAGCAGCTTGGAGGGGGAGAGCTCCTACGAG. Translation: CASSLEGESSYE. The entire CDR3 protein is CASSLEGESSYEQYF.

Comments on this clone: Read data end 3 residues before the CDR3 end; the end is taken from the germline J gene. This chain connects TRBV7-9 to TRBJ1-1, with unresolved D. CDR1 is SEHNR, CDR2 FQNEAQ, per germline (reference sequence). The CDR3 has 15 amino acids. The germline V and J ends were trimmed by 5 bases and 0 bases, with 13 bases remaining between them. The covered CDR3 bases are TGTGCCAGCAGCACAGAGACGGAAGTGAACACTGAA. This encodes CASSTETEVNTE. The full CDR3 reads CASSTETEVNTEAFF.

The sequenced CDR3 bases are TGTGCCAGCAGCTTGTTCCTCCCCTACAATGAG. Amino acid sequence: CASSLFLPYNE. The whole CDR3 sequence reads CASSLFLPYNEQFF. The chain is built from TRBV5-5 and TRBJ2-1; D is unclear. The CDR3 end falls 3 residues outside the read, so it is completed with the germline J gene. The germline V and J ends were trimmed by 1 base and 2 bases, with 7 bases remaining between them. Germline values: CDR1 SGHKS, CDR2 YYEKEE (reference sequence). CDR3 length equals 14 residues.

CDR3 in amino acids: CASSISGGNEQFF. CDR3 DNA, as far as it was read: TGTGCCAGCAGCATCAGCGGGGGTAATGAG. The chain couples TRBV13 to TRBJ2-1; TRBD2 agrees at 8 bases. The read ends 3 residues shy of where the CDR3 ends; the end is completed using the germline J gene. After removal of 5 bases from V and 7 bases from J, the junction contained 4 bases not matched to a gene. In germline, CDR1 is PRHDT, CDR2 FYEKMQ (reference sequence). This CDR3 has 13 residues.

A note on this clone: The read finishes 3 residues shy of the CDR3 end, and the germline J gene is used to complete it. V usage is TRBV7-8 and J usage is TRBJ1-4, with D possibly matching TRBD1 (6 bases). Germline CDR1 reads SGHVS; CDR2 reads FQNEAQ. The CDR3 runs 14 residues. The CDR3 DNA, read in part, is TGTGCCAGCAGCTCCCAGGGGCCGGATTCACCA. This sequence encodes CASSSQGPDSP. The whole CDR3 protein reads CASSSQGPDSPLFF.

For this clone: The read stops 3 residues short of the end of the CDR3; the missing end is completed from the germline J gene. The chain has TRBV20-1 and TRBJ2-7, with D possibly TRBD2 on 6 matching bases. Trimming took 2 bases from V and 4 from J, leaving 9 bases between them. This CDR3 has 12 amino acids. Germline lookup yields CDR1 DFQATT and CDR2 SNEGSKA (reference sequence). CDR3 DNA (partial): TGCAGTGCTAGACCGGGGACTTACGAG. It is translated as CSARPGTYE. The entire CDR3 protein reads CSARPGTYEQYF.

A remark on this clone: With the read ending 3 residues before the CDR3 end, the germline J gene is used to fill in that end. The chain uses TRBV10-3 and TRBJ2-2, with D perhaps TRBD2 (6 bases). The CDR3 totals 14 residues. CDR1 and CDR2 from the germline V gene are ENHRY and SYGVKD. Trimming took 9 bases from V and 1 from J, leaving 12 bases between them. Partial CDR3 DNA: TGTGCCATGAAAAGGAGGGGGAACACCGGGGAG. Translation gives CAMKRRGNTGE. From start to end, the CDR3 is CAMKRRGNTGELFF.

A word on this clone: Read data end 3 residues before the CDR3 end; the end is taken from the germline J gene. V is TRBV2 and J is TRBJ1-2, with 8 positions matching TRBD1. This CDR3 comprises 15 residues. The germline gives CDR1 SNHLY, CDR2 FYNNEI. The trim removed 7 bases at V and 2 bases at J, leaving 9 bases unmatched. CDR3 sequence: CASTKGGQENYGYTF. Incomplete CDR3 DNA: TGTGCCAGCACCAAGGGGGGACAGGAGAACTATGGC.

The CDR3 sequence is CASSLTPLTYEQYF. CDR3 DNA, as far as it was read: TGCGCCAGCAGCTTGACTCCGCTAACCTACGAG. This chain links TRBV5-1 with TRBJ2-7; D gene unclear. The CDR3 goes on 3 residues after the read ends, and that part is filled in from the germline J gene. This CDR3 spans 14 amino acids. Germline values: CDR1 SGHRS, CDR2 YFSETQ. V was clipped by 1 base and J by 2 bases, with 10 bases between them.

With regard to this clone: The read is 3 residues too short to cover the CDR3 end, so that end is filled in from the germline J gene. The gene calls are TRBV13 and TRBJ1-2, with D perhaps matching TRBD1 (6 bases). CDR1 and CDR2 from the germline V gene are PRHDT and FYEKMQ (reference sequence). Trimming removed 1 base at V and 3 bases at J, with 12 bases between. CDR3 size: 15 residues. CDR3 sequence: CASSLVSGADYGYTF. The covered CDR3 bases are TGTGCCAGCAGCTTAGTCTCAGGGGCGGACTATGGC. Drawing the rest from reference TRBV13 and TRBJ1-2, the complete variable domain is AAGVIQSPRHLIKEKRETATLKCYPIPRHDTVYWYQQGPGQDPQFLISFYEKMQSDKGSIPDRFSAQQFSDYHSELNMSSLELGDSALYFCASSLVSGADYGYTFGSGTRLTVV.

As to this clone: The CDR3 end is not reached by the read, which stops 3 residues before it; the germline J gene fills it in. The chain carries TRBV2 and TRBJ2-7; 7 nucleotides match TRBD2. Germline CDR1 SNHLY, CDR2 FYNNEI. V was clipped by 7 bases and J by 4 bases; unmatched bases: 4. The CDR3 runs 12 residues. This chain's CDR3 is CASTLAQYEQYF. The sequenced CDR3 bases are TGTGCCAGCACACTAGCGCAGTACGAG.

Regarding this clone: The read is 3 residues too short to cover the CDR3 end, so that end is filled in from the germline J gene. The chain uses TRBV6-2 or TRBV6-3 and TRBJ1-4; D remains ambiguous. The germline V gene has CDR1 MNHEY and CDR2 SVGEGT. Trimming removed 6 bases from V and 10 bases from J, with 12 bases in between. This CDR3 contains 12 residues. The CDR3 spells CASSFQDVKLFF. CDR3 bases read: TGTGCCAGCAGCTTTCAGGATGTAAAA.

Comment on this clone: The CDR3 is cut off 3 residues early in the read; its end comes from the germline J gene. The gene calls are TRBV6-2 or TRBV6-3 and TRBJ2-3; 9 nucleotides agree with TRBD2. This CDR3 has 15 amino acids. CDR1 and CDR2 from the germline V gene are MNHEY and SVGEGT. With 8 bases clipped from V and 5 bases from J, the junction kept 11 bases outside the gene matches. This chain's CDR3 is CASDAGTSMGDTQYF. The sequenced CDR3 bases are TGTGCCAGCGACGCCGGGACTAGCATGGGAGATACG.